This TCR beta chain was captured in a study of shared clonotypes between healthy human individuals. The CDR3 loop spans 13 amino acids. Germline CDR1 MNHEY, CDR2 SVGAGI. V gave up 5 bases and J gave up 8 bases; unmatched junction bases: 6. Only in-frame clones appear in the TCRdb table, and some are missing; sequencing was by immunoSEQ multiplex PCR. Of under 2,000,000 clones in the sample, about 95% were seen once. Naive CD8 cells lacked CD45RO, underwent positive selection for CCR7 and left out terminally differentiated effector memory CD45RA+ cells. Input material: naive CD8+ T cells sorted from blood. The V and J genes are TRBV6-5 and TRBJ1-2; 9 nucleotides line up with TRBD1. The clonotype originates from a man aged 18 to 35 in good health. The DNA of the CDR3 is TGTGCCAGCAGTCCGGGACAGGGATTGGGCTACACCTTC. This translates into CASSPGQGLGYTF.